The next 28 T cell receptor beta chains were all read from a single sample in a study of blood T cell repertoires in COVID-19. Data came from immunoSEQ multiplex PCR; TCRdb stores just in-frame clones and leaves some out. The sample yields about 170,000 clones, around 90% seen once. The sample consisted of peripheral blood. The receptors derive from a man in his fifties or sixties who had recovered from COVID-19.

This sequence joins TRBV6-5 and TRBJ2-3; TRBD2 aligns across 10 bases. Per the germline V gene, CDR1 is MNHEY and CDR2 is SVGAGI. The CDR3 sequence is 16 residues long. J was trimmed by 1 base and V by 2 bases; bases with no gene match: 3. The DNA of the CDR3 is TGTGCCAGCAGTTACCCCGGGACTAGCGGCACAGATACGCAGTATTTT. This gives the protein CASSYPGTSGTDTQYF.

The CDR3 loop is CASSPRASGRLGNEQFF. In nucleotides, the CDR3 is TGTGCCAGCAGCCCCAGGGCTAGCGGGAGGTTGGGCAATGAGCAGTTCTTC. This chain joins TRBV7-9 and TRBJ2-1; TRBD2 aligns across 11 bases. CDR1 and CDR2 from the germline V gene are SEHNR and FQNEAQ (reference sequence). V lost 5 bases to trimming and J lost 6 bases; unmatched junction nucleotides: 12. The CDR3 runs 17 residues.

Only one count was recorded for this clone. The chain uses TRBV7-2 and TRBJ2-5; TRBD2 might be the D (5 bases). The germline CDR1 and CDR2 sequences are SGHTA and FQGNSA. The CDR3 sequence is 12 residues long. The V and J ends lost 5 bases and 4 bases respectively, with 8 bases between them. The CDR3: CASSPLGETQYF. The DNA of the CDR3 is TGTGCCAGCAGCCCACTAGGAGAGACCCAGTACTTC.

This clone was seen once. V and J are TRBV18 and TRBJ2-1; 10 bases map to TRBD2. CDR1 KGHSH and CDR2 LQKENI come from the germline V gene. This CDR3 region has 15 residues. V gave up 4 bases and J gave up 5 bases; unmatched junction bases: 5. The DNA for the CDR3 is TGTGCCAGCTCACAGGCTAGCGGGAGAAACAATGAGCAGTTCTTC. Translating gives CASSQASGRNNEQFF.

CDR3 sequence reads: CASSLLRGERETQYF. CDR3 in DNA: TGTGCCAGCAGCTTACTGCGGGGGGAGAGGGAGACCCAGTACTTC. The V and J genes are TRBV11-2 and TRBJ2-5, with 8 bases identical to TRBD2. Trimming cost V 2 bases and J 5 bases; bases outside gene matches: 7. Germline assignment: CDR1 SGHAT and CDR2 FQNNGV. CDR3 length equals 15 residues.

This rearrangement joins TRBV5-5 to TRBJ2-6, with D possibly TRBD1 on 5 matching bases. V was clipped by 0 bases and J by 0 bases, with 13 bases between them. Germline V lookup: CDR1 SGHKS, CDR2 YYEKEE (reference sequence). This CDR3 spans 18 amino acids. The CDR3 sequence: CASSLEGRALSGANVLTF. DNA of the CDR3: TGTGCCAGCAGCTTGGAGGGCAGGGCCCTCTCTGGGGCCAACGTCCTGACTTTC.

J is TRBJ1-2 and V is TRBV28; TRBD1 matches 7 bases. The CDR3 spans 14 residues. Germline CDR1 is MDHEN and CDR2 is SYDVKM. With 5 bases clipped from V and 5 bases from J, the junction kept 8 bases outside the gene matches. CDR3 bases: TGTGCCAGCAGTCAAGGAGGGGGCTGGTATGGCTACACCTTC. Translated: CASSQGGGWYGYTF.

The V gene is TRBV5-1, the J gene TRBJ2-1; no reliable D call. In germline, CDR1 is SGHRS, CDR2 YFSETQ. Trimming removed 0 bases at V and 2 bases at J, with 6 bases between. The CDR3 loop spans 14 amino acids. CDR3 DNA: TGCGCCAGCAGCTTGGAAAATACCTACAATGAGCAGTTCTTC. This translates into CASSLENTYNEQFF.

The V and J genes are TRBV15 and TRBJ2-7; tentative D call: TRBD2 (5 bases). The germline CDR1 and CDR2 sequences are LNHNV and YYDKDF (reference sequence). Deletions cut 0 bases from V and 5 bases from J, with 14 bases between. This CDR3 has 15 amino acids. The CDR3 loop is CATSREGPGLDEQYF. The CDR3 nucleotides read TGTGCCACCAGCAGAGAAGGGCCCGGACTTGACGAGCAGTACTTC.

V gene TRBV12-3 or TRBV12-4 combines with J gene TRBJ1-2; 7 positions agree with TRBD1. Germline trimming cut 6 bases from V and 3 bases from J; bases unmatched to any gene: 4. The CDR3 spans 13 residues. The CDR3 nucleotides are TGTGCCAGCAGGATGGGACAGCACTATGGCTACACCTTC. Encoded protein: CASRMGQHYGYTF.

CDR3 nucleotides: TGCGCCAGCAGCCCCCTCGGGACTAGCGGAAGCACAGATACGCAGTATTTT. Protein sequence: CASSPLGTSGSTDTQYF. The rearrangement links TRBV5-1 to TRBJ2-3; 11 nucleotides align to TRBD2. The J segment lost 0 bases and the V segment lost 4 bases, leaving 7 bases of the junction unmatched. The CDR3 has 17 residues. The germline CDR1 and CDR2 sequences are SGHRS and YFSETQ.

The chain is built from TRBV5-1 and TRBJ2-5; 7 bases are a match to TRBD2. CDR3 length equals 16 residues. Losses at the gene ends were 3 bases for V and 4 bases for J; bases not matched to a gene: 12. CDR1 and CDR2 from the germline V gene are SGHRS and YFSETQ. The CDR3 spells CASSSQWGGRGETQYF. The CDR3 nucleotides are TGCGCCAGCAGCTCCCAGTGGGGGGGACGAGGAGAGACCCAGTACTTC.

The chain recombines TRBV30 with TRBJ2-2; 10 positions match TRBD2. Germline trimming cut 3 bases from V and 7 bases from J; bases unmatched to any gene: 5. Looked up from germline, CDR1 is GTSNPN and CDR2 is SVGIG (reference sequence). This CDR3 is 14 amino acids long. The CDR3 DNA follows: TGTGCCTGGAGGATAGCGGGGGGTAACGGGGAGCTGTTTTTT. Its protein is CAWRIAGGNGELFF.

The rearrangement uses TRBV5-6 and TRBJ1-3; D unclear. CDR3 length: 15 amino acids. Trimming cost V 4 bases and J 4 bases, with 15 bases left between them. Germline V gene lookup returns CDR1 SGHDT and CDR2 YYEEEE. The DNA of the CDR3 is TGTGCCAGCAGCCCCCCCGGACTTTCCGGAAACACCATATATTTT. Its translation: CASSPPGLSGNTIYF.

This chain connects TRBV25-1 to TRBJ2-2; 8 nucleotides align to TRBD2. J lost 4 bases, V lost 1 base, and 5 bases had no gene match. Germline assignment: CDR1 MGHDK and CDR2 SYGVNS. This CDR3 is 16 amino acids long. The DNA for the CDR3 is TGTGCCAGCAGTGAATCCACGGGAGGGCGCACCGGGGAGCTGTTTTTT. Translating gives CASSESTGGRTGELFF.

The gene calls are TRBV19 and TRBJ1-4; TRBD1 aligns across 12 bases. Germline values: CDR1 LNHDA, CDR2 SQIVND (reference sequence). The CDR3 loop spans 17 amino acids. The junction had 8 bases not matched to a gene; V was cut back by 5 bases and J by 4 bases. The CDR3 DNA sequence: TGTGCCAGTAGTGATCCCGGGACAGGGGGCCGTAATGAAAAACTGTTTTTT. Its translation is CASSDPGTGGRNEKLFF.

As for this clone: Mismatch with germline at one junction end may stem from a read error. The same CDR3 is also encoded by other DNA sequences in this sample. The V gene is TRBV3-1 (or the pseudogene TRBV3-2), the J gene TRBJ1-6; D might be TRBD1 (5 bases). This CDR3 has 14 amino acids. The V gene's germline CDR1 is LGHDT and CDR2 YNNKEL (reference sequence). The CDR3 nucleotides are TGTGCCAGCAGTCAAGGGACGGGAGATTCACCCCTCCACTTT. It translates to CASSQGTGDSPLHF.

J is TRBJ2-3 and V is TRBV7-6; perhaps TRBD2 as D (6 bases). V gave up 1 base and J gave up 2 bases, with 10 bases separating them. CDR1 is SGHVS and CDR2 is FNYEAQ in the germline V gene. The CDR3 contains 15 residues. The CDR3 sequence: CASSLGTGVTDTQYF. The CDR3 DNA reads as TGTGCCAGCAGCTTAGGAACGGGGGTCACAGATACGCAGTATTTT.

The rearrangement uses TRBV7-6 and TRBJ2-5; D remains unclear. The CDR3 runs 13 residues. V gave up 3 bases and J gave up 5 bases, with 10 bases separating them. Looked up from germline, CDR1 is SGHVS and CDR2 is FNYEAQ. The CDR3 sequence: CASSFAVGETQYF. CDR3 coding DNA: TGTGCCAGCAGCTTTGCGGTTGGGGAGACCCAGTACTTC.

The chain combines TRBV3-1 (or the pseudogene TRBV3-2) with TRBJ2-3; TRBD2 might be the D (5 bases). The V end lost 4 bases, the J end lost 7 bases, and 12 bases lay between the germline ends. Germline-derived CDR1 and CDR2 are LGHDT and YNNKEL (reference sequence). The CDR3 is 13 amino acids. The CDR3 region has the DNA TGTGCCAGCAGCCTGGGGAGTAGAAATACGCAGTATTTT. Amino acids: CASSLGSRNTQYF.

This clone has a single count. The rearrangement links TRBV5-6 to TRBJ2-1; the match to TRBD1 covers 7 bases. Per germline, CDR1 SGHDT and CDR2 YYEEEE. J gave up 5 bases and V 5 bases, and 7 bases lay outside the gene matches. The CDR3 extends over 14 amino acids. The CDR3 sequence: CASRPYRGNNEQFF. CDR3 nucleotides: TGTGCCAGCAGGCCCTACAGGGGTAACAATGAGCAGTTCTTC. Drawing the rest from reference TRBV5-6 and TRBJ2-1, the complete variable domain is DAGVTQSPTHLIKTRGQQVTLRCSPKSGHDTVSWYQQALGQGPQFIFQYYEEEERQRGNFPDRFSGHQFPNYSSELNVNALLLGDSALYLCASRPYRGNNEQFFGPGTRLTVL.

Of note for this clone: The junction departs from germline at one end; a sequencing error may be responsible. This chain uses TRBV6-1 with TRBJ2-7, with 12 bases lining up with TRBD2. The CDR3 spans 16 residues. Germline values: CDR1 MNHNS, CDR2 SASEGT. Written as DNA, the CDR3 is TGTGCCAGCAGGGAAGGTAGACTAGCGGGAGTAGACGAGCAGTACTTC. Translating gives CASREGRLAGVDEQYF.

V is TRBV7-8 and J is TRBJ2-2, with D possibly TRBD2 on 6 matching bases. Trimming removed 5 bases from V and 6 bases from J, with 10 bases in between. Germline CDR1 reads SGHVS; CDR2 reads FQNEAQ. The CDR3 has 13 residues. The CDR3 sequence: CASSGSGSGELFF. The CDR3 nucleotides are TGTGCCAGCAGCGGAAGCGGGTCCGGGGAGCTGTTTTTT.

CDR3 loop: CASSFGANPGLAANRGYEQYF. The CDR3 DNA reads TGCGCCAGCAGCTTCGGCGCAAATCCGGGACTAGCGGCAAATCGAGGCTACGAGCAGTACTTC. The chain uses TRBV5-1 and TRBJ2-7, with 11 nucleotides matching TRBD2. The germline gives CDR1 SGHRS, CDR2 YFSETQ. The CDR3 contains 21 residues. The junction had 22 bases not matched to a gene; V was cut back by 2 bases and J by 3 bases.

The chain uses TRBV4-1 and TRBJ2-7, with 9 bases identical to TRBD1. CDR1 MGHRA and CDR2 YSYEKL come from the germline V gene. CDR3 size: 16 residues. V shed 0 bases and J 5 bases; nucleotides not matched to a gene: 8. The CDR3 DNA reads TGCGCCAGCAGCCAAGATGACGGACAGGGGTCCCACGAGCAGTACTTC. This gives the protein CASSQDDGQGSHEQYF.

The J gene is TRBJ1-1, the V gene TRBV27; D ambiguous. The CDR3 has 14 residues. The germline CDR1 and CDR2 sequences are MNHEY and SMNVEV (reference sequence). V lost 2 bases, J lost 5 bases, and 12 bases lay in between. The CDR3 sequence: CASSLMRGVTEAFF. In DNA, the CDR3 is TGTGCCAGCAGTTTAATGCGGGGAGTAACTGAAGCTTTCTTT.

The chain carries TRBV29-1 and TRBJ2-1, with TRBD1 matching over 8 bases. Losses at the gene ends were 7 bases for V and 6 bases for J; bases not matched to a gene: 2. CDR3 length: 11 residues. Germline CDR1 and CDR2: SQVTM and ANQGSEA. The CDR3, as DNA: TGCAGCGGAACAGGGGGCAATGAGCAGTTCTTC. This sequence encodes CSGTGGNEQFF.

V gene TRBV7-8 combines with J gene TRBJ2-2, with TRBD1 identical over 7 bases. The CDR3 runs to 15 residues. The V gene end was trimmed by 6 bases and the J gene end by 4 bases; junction bases not matched to a gene: 8. CDR1 SGHVS and CDR2 FQNEAQ come from the germline V gene. The CDR3 nucleotides read TGTGCCAGCAGTCCCACCCAGGGGGTCACCGGGGAGCTGTTTTTT. It codes for CASSPTQGVTGELFF.